The present T cell receptor (beta chain) was sequenced within a study of control samples from healthy donors and cancer patients. The sample holds one count of this clone. CDR3 length: 19 amino acids. Germline V gene data show CDR1 as LGHNA and CDR2 as YNFKEQ. Trimming removed 1 base at V and 0 bases at J, with 19 bases between. The method was immunoSEQ multiplex PCR; TCRdb's version includes in-frame clones alone and lacks a portion of them. The sample shows roughly 100,000 clones, about four fifths of them seen only once. This sequence joins TRBV4-2 and TRBJ2-4; D is unclear. The clonotype comes from a woman aged 45-65 years in good health. The sample comprised blood. CDR3 in DNA: TGTGCCAGCAGCCAAGGAGGCCGGTGGCAGAGCCTAGCCAAAAACATTCAGTACTTC. Translation: CASSQGGRWQSLAKNIQYF.